This T cell receptor (beta chain) came from a study of naive and memory T cell subsets. General study findings and limits: This RNA-based method may be sensitive to activation-related transcript changes.

Unmatched junction bases numbered 4, after V lost 1 base and J lost 10 bases. From germline, CDR1 is LGHNT and CDR2 FRNRAP. The CDR3 spans 13 residues. The library had UMIs added by 3' ligation of an oligonucleotide to TCR cDNA. In the case of this clonotype: Its cognate antigen is unknown.

Four PCR rounds used nested alpha and beta constant region primers plus the SP2 primer. In TCRdb, the UMI-ligation and nested PCR reads were re-called with MiXCR into one record per CDR3 protein. The sample contains some 26,000 distinct CDR3 sequences, roughly 5.2% of which appear only once. The sample was blood. This TCR was recovered from an adult in good health. The rearrangement links TRBV12-5 to TRBJ2-1; 7 bases line up with TRBD1. This chain's CDR3 is CASGLEGAGEQFF. CDR3 nucleotides: TGTGCTAGTGGTTTGGAGGGGGCAGGGGAGCAGTTCTTC. The full variable domain, rest sourced from reference TRBV12-5 and TRBJ2-1, is DARVTQTPRHKVTEMGQEVTMRCQPILGHNTVFWYRQTMMQGLELLAYFRNRAPLDDSGMPKDRFSAEMPDATLATLKIQPSEPRDSAVYFCASGLEGAGEQFFGPGTRLTVL.